Below, one T cell receptor (beta chain) is given with its context. Its antigen remains unidentified. TCRdb recomputed calls from the RT-PCR reads with MiXCR, one row per CDR3 protein. This table has about 500,000 distinct CDR3 sequences, about 7.2% appearing once. This CDR3 comprises 13 residues. CDR1 and CDR2 (germline): DFQATT, SNEGSKA (reference sequence). V was cut by 6 bases and J by 3 bases, with 14 bases left in between. This sample is drawn from a study of response to subunit inactivated influenza vaccine. General observations from the study: Each seasonal influenza vaccination recruits few new T cells, the authors suggested.

This rearrangement joins TRBV20-1 to TRBJ1-1; possibly TRBD1 for D (6 bases). The source material was PBMCs from blood, sampled about 24 months after vaccination. The sequence was obtained from a man between 50 and 75 years old who received an inactivated influenza vaccine. The CDR3 DNA reads as TGCAGTGCCAGTAGGGGGGCTGACACTGAAGCTTTCTTT. Its translation: CSASRGADTEAFF.